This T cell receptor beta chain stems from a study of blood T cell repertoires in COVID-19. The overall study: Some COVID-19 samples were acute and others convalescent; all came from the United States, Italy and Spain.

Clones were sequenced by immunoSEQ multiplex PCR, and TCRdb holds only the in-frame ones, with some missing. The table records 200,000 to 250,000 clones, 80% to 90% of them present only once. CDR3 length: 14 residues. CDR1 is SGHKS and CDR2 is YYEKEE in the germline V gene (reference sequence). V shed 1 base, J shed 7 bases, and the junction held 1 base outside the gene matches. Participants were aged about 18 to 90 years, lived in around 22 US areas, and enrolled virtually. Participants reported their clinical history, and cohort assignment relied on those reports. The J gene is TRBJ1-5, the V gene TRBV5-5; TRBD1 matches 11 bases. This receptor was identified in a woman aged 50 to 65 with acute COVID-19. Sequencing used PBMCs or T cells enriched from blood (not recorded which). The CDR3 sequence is CASSLRTGGQPQHF. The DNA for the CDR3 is TGTGCCAGCAGCTTGCGGACAGGGGGCCAGCCCCAGCATTTT.